Below are 2 T cell receptor beta chains sequenced from a single sample in a study of shared clonotypes between healthy human individuals. TCRdb's copy holds only in-frame clones and misses some; the assay was immunoSEQ multiplex PCR. The table records fewer than 1.8 million clones, 98% of them present only once. Sequencing was performed on naive CD4+ T cells sorted from blood. Subset indicated: CD45RA+ positively selected. The origin of the receptors is a man aged 25-40 years in good health.

In the case of this clone: Additional DNA sequences in this sample encode the identical CDR3. The chain combines TRBV11-3 with TRBJ2-7, with 8 bases matching TRBD2. The junction had 3 bases not matched to a gene; V was cut back by 5 bases and J by 0 bases. This CDR3 has 14 residues. CDR1 and CDR2 from the germline V gene are SGHNT and YENEEA. The CDR3 region is CASSLSGSSYEQYF. CDR3 DNA: TGTGCCAGCAGCCTGAGCGGGAGCTCCTACGAGCAGTACTTC.

V and J are TRBV6-6 and TRBJ1-2, with D maybe TRBD1 (5 bases). The germline CDR1 and CDR2 sequences are MNHNY and SVGAGI (reference sequence). The germline V and J ends were trimmed by 3 bases and 3 bases, with 14 bases remaining between them. CDR3 size: 15 residues. The CDR3, as DNA: TGTGCCAGCAGTTATACCGGGATGGGGCACTATGGCTACACCTTC. Its protein product is CASSYTGMGHYGYTF.